The entry below gives a single T cell receptor (beta chain) sequence along with its context. The record originates from a study of blood T cell repertoires in COVID-19. Study context: The United States, Italy and Spain were the sources of the acute and convalescent COVID-19 samples. Sample material is recorded as cDNA or gDNA derived from T cells, B-cell-depleted T cells, or PBMCs.

Per the original data handling: The assay estimated nucleated cells by amplifying reference gene primers. Assay used: immunoSEQ multiplex PCR; TCRdb lists only in-frame clones, some missing. V and J calls and clone size are copied from that table; D and trimming were computed from the DNA. The repertoire has 150,000 to 200,000 clones, around 90% of them found once; the top ten carry around 24%. The sequencing sample was made of peripheral blood. The clonotype was recovered from a man in his fifties or sixties with acute or convalescent COVID-19.

Here the CDR3 DNA reads TGTGCCTGGAGCCCACCCAGGGGGGTGCGGGAGACCCAGTACTTC. It is translated as CAWSPPRGVRETQYF. The rearrangement links TRBV30 to TRBJ2-5, with D possibly matching TRBD1 (7 bases). Per germline, CDR1 GTSNPN and CDR2 SVGIG (reference sequence). The CDR3 totals 15 residues. The V end lost 3 bases, the J end lost 5 bases, and 19 bases lay between the germline ends.